Described below is a single T cell receptor beta chain sequence and its context. This clone was counted only a few times. The antigen it binds to is not known. No base-level quality is on record; no much larger clone is a single base apart. This record belongs to a study of CXCR4 blockade with PD-1 therapy in pancreatic cancer (dated by TCRdb to between 2017 and 2020). For context, the study as a whole: Multiplex immunohistochemistry and TCRbeta immunosequencing of resected pancreatic ductal adenocarcinoma were combined in the study with ex vivo slice culture in which PD-1 and CXCR4 blockade were tested. To assess intratumoral heterogeneity, two geographically distinct regions from each of roughly six tumors were TCR-sequenced.

Extracted DNA was used for immunosequencing of TCRbeta CDR3 regions with the immunoSEQ Assay at Adaptive Biotechnologies. The paper's processing steps were these. To measure the absolute abundance of each unique TCRbeta CDR3, the sequences were collapsed and filtered. Clonality was calculated as 1 minus Pielou's evenness, using only productive in-frame rearrangements. Regional overlap tracked the top 100 nucleotide rearrangements across paired samples, with Morisita index comparing paired versus unrelated samples. The immunoSEQ Rearrangement Details tool was used to assess whether nucleotide rearrangements converged onto identical amino acid sequences. TCRdb took this table from immuneACCESS and kept in-frame rearrangements with V and J called. Such tables lack part of the clones; where checked against another copy, unresolved V genes explain under half of the gap, and the rest is unexplained. V, J and clone size reflect that table, while D and trimming were determined from the DNA. The sample includes some 1,200 clones, with 30% to 40% observed a single time. About a sixth of the sample is taken by the ten largest.

Overall study results and their limits: Because only TCRbeta chains were sequenced, true antigen-specificity overlap among convergent dominant clones remained unconfirmed while awaiting paired alpha-beta single-cell sequencing. Although tumors showed clonal expansion, with a mean productive clonality of 0.14 compared with over 0.045 in healthy blood, clonality was not correlated with survival. The frequency of each amino acid clone correlated strongly with the number of distinct nucleotide rearrangements encoding that clone, suggesting convergent selection driven by common tumor antigens.

Relative to germline, V is missing 2 bases and J is missing 0 bases, with 11 bases of the junction outside any gene match. CDR1 MDHEN and CDR2 SYDVKM were looked up in the germline V gene. There are 18 amino acids in the CDR3, from cysteine to phenylalanine inclusive. Only CDR3 DNA remains: 54 bases, in frame from the first base. The patients who supplied the archived tumor blocks had received no neoadjuvant therapy before resection. In the preserved-tissue arm of the study, approximately 30 surgical resection samples from roughly 22 previously untreated pancreatic ductal adenocarcinoma patients were used. For the resection arm, ten 5-micron curls of FFPE tumor adjacent to the multiplex immunohistochemistry slide were used for DNA extraction.

Sequenced: tumor tissue. Recombination connected TRBV28 to TRBJ2-3; 7 of the junction bases match TRBD1. The receptor was derived from a human donor with pancreatic ductal adenocarcinoma. This receptor carries the CDR3 CASSLNARGGRSTDTQYF. The DNA is TGTGCCAGCAGTTTAAACGCCCGAGGGGGCCGGAGCACAGATACGCAGTATTTT.